This T cell receptor beta chain was identified in a study of blood T cell repertoires in COVID-19. At the level of the study: There were acute and convalescent COVID-19 samples, and they came from the United States, Italy and Spain.

The CDR3 contains 16 residues. Unmatched junction bases numbered 6, after V lost 3 bases and J lost 2 bases. Per germline, CDR1 SNHLY and CDR2 FYNNEI. This clone has just one count. Assay: immunoSEQ multiplex PCR; the TCRdb copy retains only in-frame clones and omits some. This table has fewer than 90,000 clones, around 88% appearing once. The sequenced material came from peripheral blood. The V call is TRBV2, the J call TRBJ1-5; 8 nucleotides line up with TRBD1. The TCR originated in a woman of 80 years or more with active or convalescent COVID-19. Here the CDR3 reads CASSDFGQGGNQPQHF. Written as DNA, the CDR3 is TGTGCCAGCAGTGACTTTGGACAGGGAGGCAATCAGCCCCAGCATTTT.